These 3 T cell receptor beta chains were sequenced from one sample in a study of CD8+ T cells in alopecia areata. Treatment of the sample: oral pan-JAK inhibitor, 5-10 mg twice daily. The authors extracted RNA and reverse transcribed it into cDNA as the sequencing template. The assay was immunoSEQ multiplex PCR, and TCRdb's table has in-frame clones only and misses some. The repertoire includes about 190,000 clones, 55% to 70% of them detected once, and around 0.7% sits in the top ten. The sequencing here drew on CD4+ T cells sorted from blood, taken at week 4, from a patient treated with tofacitinib. The receptors originated from a human donor with alopecia areata.

The chain has TRBV7-2 and TRBJ2-2; D is uncertain. Germline V gene data show CDR1 as SGHTA and CDR2 as FQGNSA. The CDR3 totals 15 residues. Trimming stripped 0 bases from V and 0 bases from J, with 5 bases between. The CDR3 spells CASSLAVPNTGELFF. In DNA, the CDR3 is TGTGCCAGCAGCTTAGCGGTTCCGAACACCGGGGAGCTGTTTTTT.

CDR3 nucleotides: TGTGCCAGCTCCCCCTTCCCCAATGAGCAGTTCTTC. Encoded protein: CASSPFPNEQFF. V and J are TRBV11-2 and TRBJ2-1; D is uncertain. Trimming left V 8 bases short and J 6 bases short, with 11 bases between. From germline, CDR1 is SGHAT and CDR2 FQNNGV. The CDR3 runs to 12 residues.

This clone was seen only a few times. The rearrangement uses TRBV18 and TRBJ2-5; D gene uncertain. From germline, CDR1 is KGHSH and CDR2 LQKENI. There are 11 residues in the CDR3. V lost 4 bases and J 2 bases, leaving 2 bases between the germline ends. CDR3 in DNA: TGTGCCAGCTCACTTCAAGAGACCCAGTACTTC. It codes for CASSLQETQYF.